This T cell receptor beta chain was identified during a study of OX40 agonist ivuxolimab in advanced cancers. Germline values: CDR1 SGHNT, CDR2 YENEEA. This CDR3 is 18 amino acids long. The trim removed 3 bases at V and 0 bases at J, leaving 5 bases unmatched. Produced via immunoSEQ multiplex PCR; TCRdb's table is partial and in-frame only. This sample carries over 100,000 clones, about 92% of them seen once, and the ten largest clones take approximately 1%. The sequence was collected from an adult with an advanced solid tumor such as melanoma, head and neck, liver or kidney cancer. The starting material was CD4+ or CD8+ T cells sorted from blood, obtained in a trial of the OX40 agonist ivuxolimab. The chain combines TRBV11-3 with TRBJ2-1, with 13 bases matching TRBD2. The DNA for the CDR3 is TGTGCCAGCAGCTTTAGGACTAGCGGGAGCAGCTCCTACAATGAGCAGTTCTTC. This sequence encodes CASSFRTSGSSSYNEQFF.